The 3 T cell receptor beta chains in this list originate from one sample, sequenced in a study of cytotoxic CD8 clonotypes in ibrutinib-treated CLL. The table came from immunoSEQ multiplex PCR; TCRdb's copy has only in-frame clones and leaves some out. The sample yields about 68,000 clones, less than 95% seen once. The specimen comprised PBMCs, sampled after 12 months of ibrutinib treatment. The receptor set was obtained from a human donor with chronic lymphocytic leukemia.

The rearrangement uses TRBV4-2 and TRBJ1-4; 10 bases line up with TRBD1. The V gene's germline CDR1 is LGHNA and CDR2 YNFKEQ. The CDR3 has 14 amino acids. V lost 3 bases to trimming and J lost 8 bases; unmatched junction nucleotides: 3. CDR3 protein: CASSHGQGGEKLFF. The DNA for the CDR3 is TGTGCCAGCAGCCACGGACAGGGGGGCGAAAAACTGTTTTTT.

The J gene is TRBJ1-3, the V gene TRBV19, with TRBD1 identical over 7 bases. The CDR3 length is 14 residues. Germline V gene data show CDR1 as LNHDA and CDR2 as SQIVND (reference sequence). The V gene end was trimmed by 5 bases and the J gene end by 2 bases; junction bases not matched to a gene: 3. Written as DNA, the CDR3 is TGTGCCAGTAGTGAGCAGGGGGCTGGAAACACCATATATTTT. As protein: CASSEQGAGNTIYF.

In DNA form, the CDR3 reads TGTGCCAGCTCACCACGATCCCGCTCTGGAAACACCATATATTTT. It is translated as CASSPRSRSGNTIYF. V gene TRBV18 combines with J gene TRBJ1-3; D gene uncertain. Germline values: CDR1 KGHSH, CDR2 LQKENI. This CDR3 has 15 residues. V was pared by 1 base and J by 0 bases, with 7 bases between.